The subject of this entry is one T cell receptor (beta chain). This sample is part of a study of shared clonotypes between healthy human individuals. Whole-study context: Three men and a couple of women, aged 18 to 49, were donors.

The CDR3 sequence is 14 residues long. The V end was cut by 0 bases, the J end by 0 bases, with 6 bases between. Germline V lookup: CDR1 SGHNT, CDR2 YYREEE (reference sequence). Terminally differentiated effector memory CD45RA+ cells were excluded from the naive CD8 cells, which were CD45RO-negative and positively selected for CCR7. Every donor, a Caucasian adult, lived in Nashville, Tennessee. The authors loaded around 190 ng DNA, about 30,000 T cell genomes, into sorted-subset replicate PCRs. TCRdb's copy holds only in-frame clones and misses some; the assay was immunoSEQ multiplex PCR. The sample contains roughly 2,000,000 clones, about 94% of which appear only once.

The sequence was obtained from a man aged 18 to 35 in good health. Sequenced sample: naive CD8+ T cells sorted from blood. The rearrangement joins TRBV5-4 to TRBJ1-1; no clear D gene. The CDR3 DNA reads as TGTGCCAGCAGCTTGGACATAGTGAACACTGAAGCTTTCTTT. It encodes CASSLDIVNTEAFF.